A single sample is the source of the 10 T cell receptor beta chains below, sequenced in a study of regulatory T cells in long-lasting Graves disease. Described time point: persistent/refractory GD, antithyroid drugs over 5 years with positive TRAb. PBMC-derived RNA was used for the TCR library. Combining iRepertoire HTBI primers with Arm-PCR of CDR3 regions, the authors built TCR beta libraries. One entry per CDR3 protein results from TCRdb running MiXCR on the multiplex PCR reads. The sample has more than 300,000 distinct CDR3 sequences; roughly 25% are singletons. This sample comprised peripheral blood mononuclear cells (PBMCs), obtained when the disease was refractory, from a patient treated with antithyroid drugs. The origin of the receptors is a woman in her thirties or forties with Graves disease.

CDR3 protein: CASSDASRSIYF. The DNA for the CDR3 is TGTGCCAGCAGCGATGCTTCCCGGTCCATATATTTT. The chain recombines TRBV9 with TRBJ1-3; D uncertain. Trimming took off 3 bases at V and 11 bases at J, with 12 bases between the two ends. The CDR3 is 12 amino acids. Germline values: CDR1 SGDLS, CDR2 YYNGEE.

The rearrangement joins TRBV19 to TRBJ1-5; no reliable D call. Trimming removed 1 base at V and 1 base at J, with 5 bases between. The CDR3 is made up of 14 amino acids. The germline V gene encodes CDR1 LNHDA and CDR2 SQIVND (reference sequence). For the CDR3, the DNA is TGTGCCAGTAGTATAGGGTTCAGCAATCAGCCCCAGCATTTT. Translation: CASSIGFSNQPQHF.

V and J are TRBV20-1 and TRBJ1-1, with D perhaps TRBD1 (5 bases). The germline CDR1 and CDR2 sequences are DFQATT and SNEGSKA (reference sequence). The germline V and J ends were trimmed by 3 bases and 4 bases, with 18 bases remaining between them. The CDR3 is made up of 15 amino acids. In DNA form, the CDR3 reads TGCAGTGCTAGCCCCCCGGGCCCGGGGGGCACTGAAGCTTTCTTT. It specifies CSASPPGPGGTEAFF.

About this clonotype itself: It may be a read error: a sequence one base away is much more abundant. The V and J genes are TRBV28 and TRBJ2-2, with unresolved D. The CDR3 consists of 14 residues. The germline gives CDR1 MDHEN, CDR2 SYDVKM. V was pared by 6 bases and J by 4 bases, with 12 bases between. The CDR3 protein is CASRPKLSTGELFF. CDR3 DNA sequence: TGTGCCAGCAGACCCAAACTGAGCACCGGGGAGCTGTTTTTT.

This clonotype has only a few counts. The V gene is TRBV7-8, the J gene TRBJ2-5, with 8 bases identical to TRBD2. Germline V lookup: CDR1 SGHVS, CDR2 FQNEAQ. V shed 2 bases and J 2 bases; nucleotides not matched to a gene: 13. The CDR3 extends over 18 amino acids. The CDR3 DNA follows: TGTGCCAGCAGCTTAAGGAGCAAGGCGGGAGGAACTCAAGAGACCCAGTACTTC. Translation gives CASSLRSKAGGTQETQYF.

This clonotype was seen more than once but under ten times. This sequence joins TRBV20-1 and TRBJ2-7, with a weak D call TRBD2 (5 bases). The CDR3 covers 14 residues. Germline V gives CDR1 DFQATT, CDR2 SNEGSKA (reference sequence). Trimming removed 0 bases from V and 6 bases from J, with 15 bases in between. The CDR3, as DNA: TGCAGTGCTAGAGATTCACTAGTAGGAATCGAGCAGTACTTC. This gives the protein CSARDSLVGIEQYF.

This clonotype was recorded at least ten times. This chain connects TRBV27 to TRBJ2-7; D uncertain. CDR1 is MNHEY, CDR2 SMNVEV, per germline (reference sequence). CDR3 size: 11 residues. V was shortened by 11 bases and J by 2 bases, with 10 bases between the two germline ends. CDR3 DNA: TGTGCCGGTAACCTGCCCTACGAGCAGTACTTC. Translation: CAGNLPYEQYF.

This clonotype has a handful of counts. With a much larger clone just one base away, this may be a read error. The V gene is TRBV2, the J gene TRBJ1-1, with D hard to call. V was pared by 2 bases and J by 2 bases, with 9 bases between. Germline loops: CDR1 SNHLY, CDR2 FYNNEI. The CDR3 sequence is 14 residues long. CDR3 loop: CASSERRGNTEAFF. The CDR3 nucleotides read TGTGCCAGCAGTGAAAGGCGGGGAAACACTGAAGCTTTCTTT.

The rearrangement links TRBV30 to TRBJ2-7; 11 bases line up with TRBD1. Germline values: CDR1 GTSNPN, CDR2 SVGIG (reference sequence). The CDR3 totals 15 residues. Trimming removed 1 base from V and 1 base from J; junction bases left unmatched: 3. The CDR3 nucleotides are TGTGCCTGGAGTGCGGGGACAGGGGGATCCTACGAGCAGTACTTC. It specifies CAWSAGTGGSYEQYF. The full variable domain, completed using reference TRBV30 and TRBJ2-7, is SQTIHQWPATLVQPVGSPLSLECTVEGTSNPNLYWYRQAAGRGLQLLFYSVGIGQISSEVPQNLSASRPQDRQFILSSKKLLLSDSGFYLCAWSAGTGGSYEQYFGPGTRLTVT.

This clonotype appeared many times. The rearrangement joins TRBV27 to TRBJ1-1; D perhaps matches TRBD1 (6 bases). The V end lost 4 bases, the J end lost 5 bases, and 14 bases lay between the germline ends. This CDR3 has 14 amino acids. The germline CDR1 and CDR2 sequences are MNHEY and SMNVEV (reference sequence). CDR3 region: CASSYQTGRTEAFF. Written as DNA, the CDR3 is TGTGCCAGCAGTTACCAGACAGGCCGGACTGAAGCTTTCTTT.